The 15 T cell receptor beta chains presented below share a single source sample, sequenced in a study of blood T cell repertoires in COVID-19. Sequencing used immunoSEQ multiplex PCR; TCRdb keeps in-frame clones, though not all of them. There are 100,000 to 150,000 clones in the sample; about 76% occur only once, and 8.4% lies in the top ten. Specimen: peripheral blood. The origin of the receptors is a woman in her fifties or sixties with active or convalescent COVID-19.

This CDR3 reads CASDVDGGNTEAFF. CDR3 nucleotide sequence: TGTGCCAGCGACGTGGACGGAGGCAACACTGAAGCTTTCTTT. This sequence joins TRBV27 and TRBJ1-1; D is unclear. The V end was cut by 8 bases, the J end by 2 bases, with 15 bases between. The CDR3 runs 14 residues. Germline lookup yields CDR1 MNHEY and CDR2 SMNVEV (reference sequence).

This clone was seen once. J is TRBJ1-2 and V is TRBV19; the D gene is possibly TRBD1 (5 bases). CDR3 length: 14 residues. With 6 bases removed from V and 6 bases from J, the gap between germline ends came to 17 bases. Per the germline V gene, CDR1 is LNHDA and CDR2 is SQIVND (reference sequence). CDR3 protein: CASSPGGGVHGYTF. CDR3 sequence (DNA): TGTGCCAGTAGCCCGGGAGGAGGGGTCCATGGCTACACCTTC.

The chain combines TRBV11-2 with TRBJ1-2; 7 bases match TRBD1. Germline-derived CDR1 and CDR2 are SGHAT and FQNNGV. CDR3 size: 16 residues. J gave up 8 bases and V 5 bases, and 17 bases lay outside the gene matches. CDR3 DNA: TGTGCCAGCAGCCCCTGGCGGACAGGCTCTTTAGACGGCTACACCTTC. It is translated as CASSPWRTGSLDGYTF.

The chain couples TRBV19 to TRBJ2-4; 9 bases are a match to TRBD1. V shed 7 bases and J 4 bases; nucleotides not matched to a gene: 2. The CDR3 covers 13 residues. In germline, CDR1 is LNHDA, CDR2 SQIVND (reference sequence). In nucleotides, the CDR3 is TGTGCCAGTACCGGACAGGGGAAAAACATTCAGTACTTC. Its protein is CASTGQGKNIQYF.

The V call is TRBV7-3, the J call TRBJ2-5; a possible D gene is TRBD2 (7 bases). CDR3 length equals 15 residues. Germline assignment: CDR1 SGHTA and CDR2 FQGTGA. V gave up 2 bases and J gave up 4 bases, with 14 bases separating them. The CDR3 nucleotides are TGTGCCAGCAGCTTAGCGGGGGCTTCTGGAGAGACCCAGTACTTC. Protein: CASSLAGASGETQYF.

The genes are TRBV28 and TRBJ2-1; 7 nucleotides line up with TRBD2. The germline V gene has CDR1 MDHEN and CDR2 SYDVKM. This CDR3 contains 13 residues. Losses at the gene ends were 1 base for V and 10 bases for J; bases not matched to a gene: 4. The chain's CDR3 is CASSLLRGGEQFF. In DNA, the CDR3 is TGTGCCAGCAGTTTATTACGGGGAGGGGAGCAGTTCTTC. Filled out from reference TRBV28 and TRBJ2-1, the complete variable domain reads DVKVTQSSRYLVKRTGEKVFLECVQDMDHENMFWYRQDPGLGLRLIYFSYDVKMKEKGDIPEGYSVSREKKERFSLILESASTNQTSMYLCASSLLRGGEQFFGPGTRLTVL.

This CDR3 is CASSPTGSEGNTIYF. The CDR3 DNA sequence: TGTGCCAGCAGCCCTACAGGGTCTGAAGGAAACACCATATATTTT. The chain recombines TRBV7-3 with TRBJ1-3; D may be TRBD1 (6 bases). This CDR3 contains 15 residues. The germline V and J ends were trimmed by 5 bases and 4 bases, with 15 bases remaining between them. Germline CDR1 reads SGHTA; CDR2 reads FQGTGA.

The V call is TRBV2, the J call TRBJ2-1; D gene uncertain. V was clipped by 3 bases and J by 8 bases, with 11 bases between them. Germline V CDR1 and CDR2: SNHLY, FYNNEI. The CDR3 loop spans 13 amino acids. CDR3 protein: CASSEKIADEQFF. CDR3 sequence (DNA): TGTGCCAGCAGTGAGAAGATCGCAGATGAGCAGTTCTTC.

Comment on this clone: At one end the junction does not follow the germline gene, possibly because of a read error. The CDR3, as DNA: TGTGCCAGCACCCAGACAGGGCGCCACCGGGGAGCTGTTTTT. Translation: CASTQTGRHRGAVF. The rearrangement joins TRBV6-8 to TRBJ2-2; 7 bases align to TRBD1. This CDR3 region has 14 residues. CDR1 and CDR2 (germline): MNHGY, SAAAGT.

The chain combines TRBV7-9 with TRBJ1-1, with no clear D. Germline lookup yields CDR1 SEHNR and CDR2 FQNEAQ (reference sequence). With 4 bases removed from V and 5 bases from J, the gap between germline ends came to 5 bases. CDR3 length: 11 residues. CDR3 DNA: TGTGCCAGCAGCTCCCATACTGAAGCTTTCTTT. It yields the protein CASSSHTEAFF.

The chain is built from TRBV28 and TRBJ1-3; 9 bases map to TRBD1. The CDR3 length is 15 residues. Looked up from germline, CDR1 is MDHEN and CDR2 is SYDVKM. The junction had 3 bases not matched to a gene; V was cut back by 5 bases and J by 1 base. CDR3 sequence (DNA): TGTGCCAGCAGTCCACAGGGGGCGTCTGGAAACACCATATATTTT. Encoded protein: CASSPQGASGNTIYF.

This chain uses TRBV19 with TRBJ1-3, with a tentative D call TRBD1 (5 bases). This CDR3 is 16 amino acids long. The germline V gene encodes CDR1 LNHDA and CDR2 SQIVND (reference sequence). V lost 6 bases and J 4 bases, leaving 19 bases between the germline ends. The chain's CDR3 is CASRKREAAGGNTIYF. CDR3 coding DNA: TGTGCCAGTAGGAAGAGAGAGGCGGCAGGGGGAAACACCATATATTTT.

V usage is TRBV3-1 (or the pseudogene TRBV3-2) and J usage is TRBJ2-7; 8 bases agree with TRBD1. Trimming removed 3 bases from V and 3 bases from J; junction bases left unmatched: 4. The CDR3 consists of 14 residues. CDR1 LGHDT and CDR2 YNNKEL come from the germline V gene (reference sequence). The CDR3 spells CASSHRTGIYEQYF. Here the CDR3 DNA reads TGTGCCAGCAGCCACCGGACAGGGATCTACGAGCAGTACTTC.

The chain couples TRBV21-1 to TRBJ2-7; the D call in the table, TRBD2, was not verified against the DNA. TRBV21-1 is tagged as a pseudogene. This CDR3 has 14 residues. CDR3 region: CASSSSGRGNEQYF. The CDR3 DNA reads as TGTGCCAGCAGCAGTAGCGGGAGAGGCAACGAGCAGTACTTC.

V and J are TRBV28 and TRBJ1-5; no firm D call. Germline values: CDR1 MDHEN, CDR2 SYDVKM. The CDR3 spans 12 residues. The V end was cut by 3 bases, the J end by 9 bases, with 9 bases between. DNA for the CDR3: TGTGCCAGCAGTTTGGTTTACGGGCCCCAGCATTTT. Protein sequence: CASSLVYGPQHF.